This T cell receptor (beta chain) is from a study of Ad26.COV2.S vaccination and SARS-CoV-2 variants. Overall study context: As a participant in COV1001, the donor was in the Ad26.COV2.S trial arm.

Sequencing used immunoSEQ multiplex PCR; TCRdb keeps in-frame clones, though not all of them. The sample lists 200,000 to 300,000 clones, approximately 90% occurring once. Described treatment: around 19 received Ad26.COV2.S at low or high dose, single or two shots; about 5 received placebo; per-sample allocation not given. All samples were drawn on day 63, counting from the first vaccine or placebo injection. An adult donor aged 18-55 years was enrolled in Boston. In this sample, this clone turned up once. Its target is unknown. The study's findings and limits: Breadth of non-spike TCRs did not differ between vaccinees and placebo recipients.

The source is a person aged 18 to 65 who received the Ad26.COV2.S COVID-19 vaccine or a placebo. Source: peripheral blood, taken in a trial of Ad26.COV2.S vaccine versus placebo.

Here the CDR3 DNA reads TGCGCCAGCAGCTCTCCCCCAGCGAGGGGAAACACCATATATTTT. It is translated as CASSSPPARGNTIYF. V is TRBV5-1 and J is TRBJ1-3; no definite D call. Trimming cost V 3 bases and J 4 bases, with 14 bases left between them. The CDR3 is 15 amino acids. CDR1 is SGHRS and CDR2 is YFSETQ in the germline V gene.